This T cell receptor beta chain was identified during a study of blood T cell repertoires in COVID-19. This clone was counted once. The CDR3 has 13 residues. Produced via immunoSEQ multiplex PCR; TCRdb's table is partial and in-frame only. The sample holds 150,000 to 200,000 clones, 82% seen once. The clonotype originates from a woman in her seventies with acute or convalescent COVID-19. This chain joins TRBV21-1 and TRBJ2-7; TRBD1, the table's D call, was not compared with the DNA. TRBV21-1 is a listed pseudogene. Source material: peripheral blood. The CDR3 coding sequence is TGTGCCAGCAGCAAAGACAGGGGCCACGAGCAGTACTTC. Amino acids: CASSKDRGHEQYF.